These 26 T cell receptor beta chains originate from one sample sequenced in a study of regulatory T cells in long-lasting Graves disease. Libraries of TCR beta came from iRepertoire HTBI primers plus Arm-PCR of CDR3 regions. Using its own MiXCR run on the multiplex PCR reads, TCRdb lists one record per CDR3 protein. The sample holds approximately 400,000 distinct CDR3 sequences, 15% seen once. Indicated time point: newly diagnosed GD, antithyroid drugs for less than 3 months. PBMC RNA was the source of the TCR library. This same sample was also taken into another study, of T cells in Graves' hyperthyroidism and ophthalmopathy.

The input for sequencing was peripheral blood mononuclear cells (PBMCs), taken at new diagnosis, from a patient treated with antithyroid drugs. These receptor sequences come from a woman under 40 with Graves disease.

The chain carries TRBV24-1 and TRBJ2-1, with 11 bases aligning to TRBD1. V trimming: 4 bases; J trimming: 4 bases; junction bases outside the gene matches: 5. Germline CDR1 is KGHDR and CDR2 is SFDVKD. This CDR3 has 16 residues. CDR3 bases: TGTGCCACCAGTGAACCGGGGACAGGGGGTTACAATGAGCAGTTCTTC. It codes for CATSEPGTGGYNEQFF.

This clonotype was counted at least ten times. J is TRBJ1-1 and V is TRBV12-3 or TRBV12-4; D is unclear. The ends were cut back, 5 bases at V and 0 bases at J, with 7 bases in the middle. CDR3 size: 13 residues. CDR3 residues: CASSREVNTEAFF. CDR3 in DNA: TGTGCCAGCAGTCGGGAAGTGAACACTGAAGCTTTCTTT.

This clonotype came up many times. As DNA, the CDR3 is TGTGCCAGCAGTTTGAGCAGACAGCCCCAGCATTTT. Protein product: CASSLSRQPQHF. The V call is TRBV28, the J call TRBJ1-5; D unresolved. The germline V gene has CDR1 MDHEN and CDR2 SYDVKM. V lost 3 bases, J lost 7 bases, and 7 bases lay in between. The CDR3 is 12 amino acids.

A remark on this clonotype: An end of the junction does not agree with germline; a read error may underlie this. The chain carries TRBV5-1 and TRBJ1-1; D perhaps matches TRBD1 (5 bases). The CDR3 covers 14 residues. Germline V lookup: CDR1 SGHRS, CDR2 YFSETQ. The CDR3 sequence: CARSLRQMNTEAFF. The DNA for the CDR3 is TGCGCCAGGAGCTTAAGACAGATGAACACTGAAGCTTTCTTT.

With respect to this clonotype: The conserved final phenylalanine or tryptophan is absent from the CDR3, which likely points to a read error. Because the CDR3's place on the DNA is in doubt, the DNA is left out and the CDR3 is given as listed by TCRdb. This sequence joins TRBV3-1 and TRBJ2-7. Ends included, the CDR3 has 10 residues. Germline-derived CDR1 and CDR2 are LGHDT and YNNKEL (reference sequence). CDR3 protein: CASNQYGVLG.

This clonotype was seen repeatedly, ten times or more. The chain is built from TRBV27 and TRBJ2-7, with TRBD1 as a possible D gene (5 bases). V lost 3 bases, J lost 2 bases, and 11 bases lay in between. The germline CDR1 and CDR2 sequences are MNHEY and SMNVEV (reference sequence). The CDR3 spans 14 residues. The CDR3 sequence is CASSLMQGPYEQYF. The CDR3 nucleotides read TGTGCCAGCAGTTTGATGCAGGGTCCCTACGAGCAGTACTTC.

There are a few counts of this clonotype. The V and J genes are TRBV4-1 and TRBJ1-5; D may be TRBD1 (6 bases). The CDR3 loop spans 20 amino acids. V dropped 4 bases and J dropped 2 bases, with 27 bases sitting between them. Germline V gene lookup returns CDR1 MGHRA and CDR2 YSYEKL. The CDR3 region is CASSPAFPPGDKFRNQPQHF. In nucleotides, the CDR3 is TGCGCCAGCAGCCCAGCTTTCCCCCCAGGGGACAAATTCCGCAATCAGCCCCAGCATTTT.

A few counts support this clonotype. J is TRBJ2-1 and V is TRBV29-1; 9 bases agree with TRBD1. J lost 10 bases, V lost 7 bases, and 5 bases had no gene match. Germline CDR1 reads SQVTM; CDR2 reads ANQGSEA. This CDR3 has 11 residues. The CDR3 bases are TGCAGCGCTAAGGACAGGGGAGAGCAGTTCTTC. It codes for CSAKDRGEQFF.

This clonotype was found a few times. The V call is TRBV12-3 or TRBV12-4, the J call TRBJ2-1, with D perhaps TRBD1 or TRBD2 (5 bases each). Trimming removed 2 bases at V and 13 bases at J, with 15 bases between. The CDR3 sequence is 13 residues long. The CDR3 is CASSLSTGTDQFF. The CDR3 nucleotides read TGTGCCAGCAGTTTAAGTACTGGGACCGACCAGTTCTTC.

This clonotype was recorded a few times. V is TRBV29-1 and J is TRBJ2-3; no clear D gene. CDR1 and CDR2 (germline): SQVTM, ANQGSEA. V was cut by 6 bases and J by 1 base, with 14 bases left in between. This CDR3 region has 14 residues. The CDR3 bases are TGCAGCGTGCCCGCGGATAGAGGCACAGATACGCAGTATTTT. Its translation: CSVPADRGTDTQYF.

This clonotype was seen ten or more times. The chain recombines TRBV6-1 with TRBJ1-5, with TRBD1 matching 7 bases. The germline V gene has CDR1 MNHNS and CDR2 SASEGT. The CDR3 has 11 residues. The ends lost 5 bases at V and 11 bases at J; junction bases unmatched: 3. In DNA, the CDR3 is TGTGCCAGCAGTCCCCAGGGGGCCCAGCATTTT. It translates to CASSPQGAQHF.

This clonotype was observed a few times. This chain links TRBV4-1 with TRBJ1-5; no reliable D call. This CDR3 is built from 14 residues. The V and J ends lost 4 bases and 2 bases respectively, with 9 bases between them. From germline, CDR1 is MGHRA and CDR2 YSYEKL. The chain's CDR3 is CASSPIGGNQPQHF. The CDR3 coding sequence is TGCGCCAGCAGCCCGATTGGGGGCAATCAGCCCCAGCATTTT.

In its sample, this clonotype was seen a few times. This chain links TRBV7-9 with TRBJ2-6, with D hard to call. V lost 3 bases and J lost 3, with 15 bases in between. CDR1 is SEHNR, CDR2 FQNEAQ, per germline (reference sequence). There are 17 residues in the CDR3. The CDR3 loop reads CASSFDKLIGGANVLTF. For the CDR3, the DNA is TGTGCCAGCAGCTTCGACAAATTGATAGGTGGGGCCAACGTCCTGACTTTC. The entire variable domain, with the rest obtained from reference TRBV7-9 and TRBJ2-6, is as follows: DTGVSQNPRHKITKRGQNVTFRCDPISEHNRLYWYRQTLGQGPEFLTYFQNEAQLEKSRLLSDRFSAERPKGSFSTLEIQRTEQGDSAMYLCASSFDKLIGGANVLTFGAGSRLTVL.

This clonotype was observed at least ten times. The V gene is TRBV30, the J gene TRBJ2-1; unclear D gene. This CDR3 is 12 amino acids long. The V gene's germline CDR1 is GTSNPN and CDR2 SVGIG (reference sequence). V was trimmed by 7 bases and J by 8 bases, leaving 15 bases between them. CDR3 coding DNA: TGTGCCTCCACCCTGGGTTCGGATGAGCAGTTCTTC. This codes for CASTLGSDEQFF. The full variable domain, completed using reference TRBV30 and TRBJ2-1, is SQTIHQWPATLVQPVGSPLSLECTVEGTSNPNLYWYRQAAGRGLQLLFYSVGIGQISSEVPQNLSASRPQDRQFILSSKKLLLSDSGFYLCASTLGSDEQFFGPGTRLTVL.

This clonotype has a count of ten or more. The rearrangement joins TRBV11-2 to TRBJ1-1, with D uncertain. Trimming took off 5 bases at V and 8 bases at J, with 12 bases between the two ends. The CDR3 has 12 amino acids. Germline CDR1 reads SGHAT; CDR2 reads FQNNGV. The CDR3 bases are TGTGCCAGCAGCATGACCGGCACAGAAGCTTTCTTT. This gives the protein CASSMTGTEAFF.

This clonotype was counted at least ten times. The chain recombines TRBV3-1 with TRBJ2-3, with TRBD2 matching 12 bases. Per germline, CDR1 LGHDT and CDR2 YNNKEL (reference sequence). The CDR3 runs 14 residues. Trimming removed 5 bases from V and 3 bases from J; junction bases left unmatched: 0. The CDR3 DNA follows: TGTGCCAGCAGCGGACTAGCGGGAACAGATACGCAGTATTTT. Protein sequence: CASSGLAGTDTQYF.

This clonotype was seen a handful of times. CDR3 protein: CASSHAPSGTRLHEQFF. The DNA for the CDR3 is TGCGCCAGCAGCCATGCCCCCTCAGGGACTAGACTCCACGAGCAGTTCTTC. The V and J genes are TRBV4-1 and TRBJ2-1, with 8 positions matching TRBD2. V was pared by 3 bases and J by 10 bases, with 17 bases of the junction left unmatched. The CDR3 is made up of 17 amino acids. Germline lookup yields CDR1 MGHRA and CDR2 YSYEKL.

Ten or more counts support this clonotype. This sequence joins TRBV28 and TRBJ2-1; the match to TRBD1 covers 12 bases. The CDR3 consists of 20 residues. The V segment lost 4 bases and the J segment 8 bases; nucleotides outside the gene matches: 21. Germline-derived CDR1 and CDR2 are MDHEN and SYDVKM. This chain's CDR3 is CASSYPLVLPGQGALDEQFF. The CDR3 nucleotides are TGTGCCAGCAGTTACCCCCTCGTACTCCCGGGACAGGGGGCACTGGATGAGCAGTTCTTC.

This clonotype was detected ten times or more. The V and J genes are TRBV18 and TRBJ2-5, with 11 nucleotides matching TRBD1. From germline, CDR1 is KGHSH and CDR2 LQKENI. There are 16 residues in the CDR3. J was trimmed by 3 bases and V by 3 bases; bases with no gene match: 6. The CDR3: CASSPLPGQGEETQYF. The CDR3 DNA is TGTGCCAGCTCACCGCTCCCGGGACAGGGGGAAGAGACCCAGTACTTC.

V gene TRBV5-5 combines with J gene TRBJ1-2; 10 bases align to TRBD1. Germline V lookup: CDR1 SGHKS, CDR2 YYEKEE (reference sequence). Unmatched junction bases numbered 7, after V lost 2 bases and J lost 6 bases. The CDR3 length is 15 residues. The CDR3 nucleotides read TGTGCCAGCAGCTTAAGCGGGACAGGGGTGGATGGCTACACCTTC. It specifies CASSLSGTGVDGYTF. Looking up the rest from reference TRBV5-5 and TRBJ1-2 gives the full variable domain: DAGVTQSPTHLIKTRGQQVTLRCSPISGHKSVSWYQQVLGQGPQFIFQYYEKEERGRGNFPDRFSARQFPNYSSELNVNALLLGDSALYLCASSLSGTGVDGYTFGSGTRLTVV.

At least ten counts were recorded for this clonotype. The genes are TRBV6-5 and TRBJ1-1, with D possibly TRBD1 on 6 matching bases. The CDR3 length is 15 residues. CDR1 and CDR2 (germline): MNHEY, SVGAGI. Trimming pared 2 bases from V and 0 bases from J, leaving 10 bases between. CDR3 residues: CASSYVSGVNTEAFF. CDR3 in DNA: TGTGCCAGCAGTTACGTTTCAGGGGTGAACACTGAAGCTTTCTTT.

This clonotype has more than one count but fewer than ten. The genes are TRBV10-3 and TRBJ2-1; 7 positions agree with TRBD1. The CDR3 loop spans 14 amino acids. The V gene end was trimmed by 7 bases and the J gene end by 13 bases; junction bases not matched to a gene: 16. Germline CDR1 and CDR2: ENHRY and SYGVKD. The CDR3 spells CAIKGAGTEEKQFF. In DNA, the CDR3 is TGTGCCATCAAGGGGGCTGGGACAGAAGAGAAACAGTTCTTC.

This clonotype was seen a handful of times. CDR3 DNA sequence: TGCAGCGTTGACACCGGAAACTATGGCTACACCTTC. Translation: CSVDTGNYGYTF. This chain joins TRBV29-1 and TRBJ1-2; D call uncertain. V lost 3 bases and J lost 2, with 7 bases in between. This CDR3 has 12 amino acids. Per germline, CDR1 SQVTM and CDR2 ANQGSEA. Filled out from reference TRBV29-1 and TRBJ1-2, the complete variable domain reads SAVISQKPSRDICQRGTSLTIQCQVDSQVTMMFWYRQQPGQSLTLIATANQGSEATYESGFVIDKFPISRPNLTFSTLTVSNMSPEDSSIYLCSVDTGNYGYTFGSGTRLTVV.

In its sample, this clonotype was seen many times. The chain recombines TRBV11-3 with TRBJ2-4; D may be TRBD2 (6 bases). Germline CDR1 reads SGHNT; CDR2 reads YENEEA. The V gene lost 5 bases and the J gene lost 0 bases, with 17 bases spanning the gap. The CDR3 contains 17 residues. The CDR3 DNA is TGTGCCAGCAGCCACGGGGGAAGGGTACTAGCCAAAAACATTCAGTACTTC. Translation gives CASSHGGRVLAKNIQYF.

This sequence joins TRBV19 and TRBJ1-3, with a tentative D call TRBD1 (5 bases). The CDR3 spans 15 residues. Trimming removed 7 bases at V and 0 bases at J, with 13 bases between. Looked up from germline, CDR1 is LNHDA and CDR2 is SQIVND (reference sequence). This chain's CDR3 is CASIFRRGSGNTIYF. The CDR3 region has the DNA TGTGCCAGTATATTCCGAAGGGGCTCTGGAAACACCATATATTTT.

This clonotype was counted many times. The genes are TRBV27 and TRBJ1-5; D is ambiguous. Trimming took off 5 bases at V and 7 bases at J, with 12 bases between the two ends. Germline V gives CDR1 MNHEY, CDR2 SMNVEV (reference sequence). The CDR3 consists of 13 residues. CDR3 residues: CASSLGIYQPQHF. The CDR3 region has the DNA TGTGCCAGCAGTCTAGGGATTTACCAGCCCCAGCATTTT.